What follows are 23 T cell receptor beta chains derived from one specimen sequenced in a study of cytomegalovirus exposure and HLA in healthy donors. The PCR employed 60 Vbeta primers together with 13 Jbeta primers. Assay: immunoSEQ multiplex PCR; the TCRdb copy retains only in-frame clones and omits some. The data contain approximately 150,000 clones, about 83% of them seen just once; the ten biggest clones take up 0.75% to 0.95%. The source material was PBMCs. All receptors come from a woman in her 30s in good health and CMV-seronegative.

V and J are TRBV12-5 and TRBJ2-5, with 7 positions matching TRBD1. This CDR3 spans 13 amino acids. The germline gives CDR1 LGHNT, CDR2 FRNRAP. Unmatched junction bases numbered 7, after V lost 5 bases and J lost 7 bases. The CDR3 nucleotides are TGTGCTAGTGGTCTGGGGACAGTTGGGACCCAGTACTTC. Its translation is CASGLGTVGTQYF.

The chain combines TRBV29-1 with TRBJ1-4, with D unclear. The germline V gene has CDR1 SQVTM and CDR2 ANQGSEA. This CDR3 is 17 amino acids long. With 3 bases removed from V and 4 bases from J, the gap between germline ends came to 21 bases. The CDR3 bases are TGCAGCGTTGATATGCCTCAAGAAGCGAAATGTAATGAAAAACTGTTTTTT. It codes for CSVDMPQEAKCNEKLFF.

The CDR3 is CASSTWGDNSPLHF. The CDR3 DNA reads as TGTGCCAGCAGCACCTGGGGAGATAATTCACCCCTCCACTTT. This chain links TRBV7-9 with TRBJ1-6, with D hard to call. Trimming took 5 bases from V and 5 from J, leaving 10 bases between them. Germline V gene data show CDR1 as SEHNR and CDR2 as FQNEAQ (reference sequence). The CDR3 consists of 14 residues.

The rearrangement joins TRBV5-1 to TRBJ2-7; TRBD2 agrees at 8 bases. J was trimmed by 3 bases and V by 4 bases; bases with no gene match: 6. CDR1 and CDR2 (germline): SGHRS, YFSETQ. This CDR3 contains 14 residues. The chain's CDR3 is CASSVSGRDYEQYF. The CDR3 DNA reads as TGCGCCAGCAGCGTCAGCGGGAGAGACTACGAGCAGTACTTC.

The gene calls are TRBV7-2 and TRBJ2-5, with 10 nucleotides matching TRBD2. Germline CDR1 is SGHTA and CDR2 is FQGNSA. J gave up 2 bases and V 1 base, and 7 bases lay outside the gene matches. The CDR3 extends over 17 amino acids. The CDR3 protein is CASSLGASGGRQETQYF. CDR3 bases: TGTGCCAGCAGCTTAGGGGCTAGCGGGGGCCGGCAAGAGACCCAGTACTTC.

CDR3 coding DNA: TGTGCCACCGGGGGGAGCGGGATAATTTACGAGCAGTACTTC. The encoded protein is CATGGSGIIYEQYF. The J gene is TRBJ2-7, the V gene TRBV19; 7 nucleotides align to TRBD2. The CDR3 spans 14 residues. Germline lookup yields CDR1 LNHDA and CDR2 SQIVND (reference sequence). V gave up 10 bases and J gave up 4 bases; unmatched junction bases: 13.

The chain has TRBV4-1 and TRBJ1-2; the D gene is possibly TRBD1 (5 bases). The CDR3 totals 15 residues. V was shortened by 3 bases and J by 4 bases, with 15 bases between the two germline ends. CDR1 and CDR2 (germline): MGHRA, YSYEKL. CDR3 sequence: CASSHGQPLGYGYTF. CDR3 sequence (DNA): TGCGCCAGCAGCCACGGACAACCGCTAGGCTATGGCTACACCTTC.

This chain joins TRBV12-5 and TRBJ1-4; TRBD1 aligns across 7 bases. Germline V CDR1 and CDR2: LGHNT, FRNRAP. Trimming cost V 3 bases and J 7 bases; bases outside gene matches: 8. The CDR3 consists of 15 residues. The CDR3 sequence is CASGFGTGDVEKLFF. In DNA form, the CDR3 reads TGTGCTAGTGGTTTTGGAACAGGGGATGTTGAAAAACTGTTTTTT.

Concerning this clone: Within the sample, other DNA sequences also encode this same CDR3. The gene calls are TRBV4-3 and TRBJ1-6; D is uncertain. The CDR3 is 17 residues long. Germline V gives CDR1 LGHNA, CDR2 YSLEER. The V end was cut by 1 base, the J end by 7 bases, with 17 bases between. The CDR3 here is CASSQGGRVGGNSPLHF. CDR3 nucleotides: TGCGCCAGCAGCCAAGGTGGGAGGGTAGGAGGGAATTCACCCCTCCACTTT.

V is TRBV6-6 and J is TRBJ1-1; TRBD1 is a possible D gene (6 bases). The CDR3 totals 15 residues. Between the trimmed V and J ends, which lost 2 bases and 2 bases, there was a span of 12 bases. Germline V gives CDR1 MNHNY, CDR2 SVGAGI (reference sequence). The CDR3 sequence: CASSYGSGVNTEAFF. CDR3 sequence (DNA): TGTGCCAGCAGTTACGGTTCAGGGGTTAACACTGAAGCTTTCTTT.

The genes are TRBV2 and TRBJ1-2, with 7 bases that match TRBD1. The J segment lost 1 base and the V segment lost 3 bases, leaving 2 bases of the junction unmatched. Germline CDR1 is SNHLY and CDR2 is FYNNEI. There are 14 residues in the CDR3. CDR3 loop: CASSENRGNYGYTF. The DNA of the CDR3 is TGTGCCAGCAGTGAGAACAGGGGTAACTATGGCTACACCTTC.

This rearrangement joins TRBV18 to TRBJ2-3, with 7 bases aligning to TRBD1. This CDR3 has 15 residues. V trimming: 3 bases; J trimming: 0 bases; junction bases outside the gene matches: 3. Germline V gene data show CDR1 as KGHSH and CDR2 as LQKENI. CDR3 bases: TGTGCCAGCTCACCGAGACAGGGTAGCACAGATACGCAGTATTTT. Translating it yields CASSPRQGSTDTQYF.

The genes are TRBV29-1 and TRBJ2-5, with 10 bases matching TRBD2. The last part of the DNA fits TRBJ2-7 better; the J call may be wrong. Germline V gives CDR1 SQVTM, CDR2 ANQGSEA. The CDR3 loop spans 12 amino acids. The CDR3, as DNA: TGCAGCGCCCGGACTAGCGGTTACGAGCAGTACTTC. Amino acids: CSARTSGYEQYF.

This chain uses TRBV6-6 with TRBJ2-5, with TRBD1 matching 7 bases. Germline assignment: CDR1 MNHNY and CDR2 SVGAGI (reference sequence). The trim removed 2 bases at V and 1 base at J, leaving 4 bases unmatched. There are 15 residues in the CDR3. Here the CDR3 reads CASSYRDRAQETQYF. Written as DNA, the CDR3 is TGTGCCAGCAGTTACCGGGACAGAGCCCAAGAGACCCAGTACTTC.

CDR3 sequence reads: CASSTGTGVYGYTF. CDR3 nucleotides: TGTGCCAGCAGCACCGGGACAGGGGTATATGGCTACACCTTC. This chain connects TRBV11-2 to TRBJ1-2; 10 nucleotides align to TRBD1. The germline V gene encodes CDR1 SGHAT and CDR2 FQNNGV. The CDR3 is 14 amino acids. Trimming cost V 5 bases and J 5 bases; bases outside gene matches: 5.

The chain couples TRBV5-1 to TRBJ2-2; TRBD2 agrees at 8 bases. J gave up 3 bases and V 4 bases, and 5 bases lay outside the gene matches. The CDR3 sequence is 15 residues long. The germline gives CDR1 SGHRS, CDR2 YFSETQ. CDR3 residues: CASSRIGGDTGELFF. The DNA of the CDR3 is TGCGCCAGCAGCCGTATCGGGGGGGACACCGGGGAGCTGTTTTTT. The full variable domain, completed using reference TRBV5-1 and TRBJ2-2, is KAGVTQTPRYLIKTRGQQVTLSCSPISGHRSVSWYQQTPGQGLQFLFEYFSETQRNKGNFPGRFSGRQFSNSRSEMNVSTLELGDSALYLCASSRIGGDTGELFFGEGSRLTVL.

In its sample, this clone was seen once. The rearrangement joins TRBV7-9 to TRBJ1-1; the D gene is possibly TRBD1 (6 bases). With 4 bases removed from V and 4 bases from J, the gap between germline ends came to 16 bases. The CDR3 extends over 15 amino acids. From germline, CDR1 is SEHNR and CDR2 FQNEAQ (reference sequence). CDR3 in DNA: TGTGCCAGCAGCTACACCACAGGGATGGGCACTGAAGCTTTCTTT. Translating gives CASSYTTGMGTEAFF.

The CDR3 loop is CASSYVTSGNTDTQYF. The CDR3 coding sequence is TGTGCCAGCAGTTATGTGACTAGCGGAAACACAGATACGCAGTATTTT. The V and J genes are TRBV6-5 and TRBJ2-3; the match to TRBD2 covers 9 bases. This CDR3 has 16 residues. With 3 bases clipped from V and 2 bases from J, the junction kept 6 bases outside the gene matches. Germline lookup yields CDR1 MNHEY and CDR2 SVGAGI.

The rearrangement joins TRBV18 to TRBJ2-6; D is unresolved. V lost 5 bases and J 0 bases, leaving 5 bases between the germline ends. CDR1 KGHSH and CDR2 LQKENI come from the germline V gene. This CDR3 is 14 amino acids long. This CDR3 is CASSSSSGANVLTF. In DNA form, the CDR3 reads TGTGCCAGCTCATCGAGCTCTGGGGCCAACGTCCTGACTTTC.

The V call is TRBV27, the J call TRBJ1-3, with TRBD1 as a possible D gene (5 bases). This CDR3 region has 14 residues. V was cut by 6 bases and J by 4 bases, with 13 bases left in between. CDR1 MNHEY and CDR2 SMNVEV come from the germline V gene (reference sequence). For the CDR3, the DNA is TGTGCCAGCAGGTCCCAGGGTCGGGGAAACACCATATATTTT. Translating gives CASRSQGRGNTIYF.

The V gene is TRBV9, the J gene TRBJ1-1; D gene unclear. CDR1 is SGDLS, CDR2 YYNGEE, per germline. Trimming left V 0 bases short and J 6 bases short, with 9 bases between. CDR3 length: 13 amino acids. CDR3 nucleotides: TGTGCCAGCAGCGTAGCGATAGCAGCTGAAGCTTTCTTT. Its protein product is CASSVAIAAEAFF.

This sequence joins TRBV30 and TRBJ2-7; TRBD1 matches at 7 bases. V trimming: 4 bases; J trimming: 6 bases; junction bases outside the gene matches: 9. Germline V gene sequence: CDR1 GTSNPN, CDR2 SVGIG (reference sequence). The CDR3 is 13 residues long. CDR3 in amino acids: CAWKKGAPGEQYF. CDR3 nucleotide sequence: TGTGCCTGGAAAAAGGGGGCGCCGGGCGAGCAGTACTTC.

The genes are TRBV18 and TRBJ2-7; D is perhaps TRBD2 (5 bases). Germline CDR1 reads KGHSH; CDR2 reads LQKENI. The CDR3 loop spans 13 amino acids. The ends were cut back, 3 bases at V and 6 bases at J, with 12 bases in the middle. The CDR3 reads CASSPERVGEQYF. The CDR3 DNA follows: TGTGCCAGCTCACCCGAGAGGGTGGGCGAGCAGTACTTC.